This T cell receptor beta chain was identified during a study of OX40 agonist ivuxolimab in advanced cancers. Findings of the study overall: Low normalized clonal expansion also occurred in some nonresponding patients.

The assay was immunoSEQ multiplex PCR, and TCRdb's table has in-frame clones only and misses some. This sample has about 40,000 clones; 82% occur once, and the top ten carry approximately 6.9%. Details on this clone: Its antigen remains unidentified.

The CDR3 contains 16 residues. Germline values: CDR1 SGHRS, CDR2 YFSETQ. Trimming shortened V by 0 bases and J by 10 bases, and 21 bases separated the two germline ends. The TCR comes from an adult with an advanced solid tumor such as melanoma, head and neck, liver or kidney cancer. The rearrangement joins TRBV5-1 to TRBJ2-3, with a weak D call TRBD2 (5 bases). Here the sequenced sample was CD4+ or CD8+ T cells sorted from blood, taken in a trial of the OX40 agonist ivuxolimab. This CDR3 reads CASSLVSDDSQIAQYF. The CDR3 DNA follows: TGCGCCAGCAGCTTGGTTAGCGACGATTCACAGATAGCGCAGTATTTT.